The entry that follows covers one T cell receptor beta chain sequence. Its antigen is undetermined. This specimen belongs to a study of cytotoxic CD8 clonotypes in ibrutinib-treated CLL. Study information: The study included roughly 10 relapsed/refractory and more than 14 treatment-naive patients; roughly 18 had IGHV unmutated disease. Study-wide points: Increased clonality at ibrutinib response gave way to a return toward baseline at progression. There were few public clonotypes, and on treatment they contracted or stayed stable.

From germline, CDR1 is SGHDT and CDR2 YYEEEE. V lost 0 bases and J 6 bases, leaving 18 bases between the germline ends. There are 16 residues in the CDR3. Sequencing was designed to attain a depth spanning 1 in 200,000 to 1 in 1 million T cells. Sequencing used immunoSEQ multiplex PCR; TCRdb keeps in-frame clones, though not all of them. The table lists nearly 300,000 clones, roughly three quarters of them singletons, with 5.6% in the top ten. The sequencing used PBMCs, collected at disease progression, from a patient treated with ibrutinib. The receptor was derived from a human donor with chronic lymphocytic leukemia. This chain uses TRBV5-6 with TRBJ1-2; D unclear. The DNA of the CDR3 is TGTGCCAGCAGCTTGGGGAGGTCGGGAGTCCCGGATGGCTACACCTTC. Its translation is CASSLGRSGVPDGYTF.